The source of this TCR beta chain is a study of cytomegalovirus exposure and HLA in healthy donors. Study results and limitations: The study flagged fewer than 200 TCR beta chains as cytomegalovirus-associated. Presence/absence results assume similar sequencing depth per donor, which may not hold.

PCR was performed using 60 Vbeta and 13 Jbeta primers. Measured with immunoSEQ multiplex PCR; TCRdb has only the in-frame clones, and not every one. This sample lists approximately 50,000 clones; its ten largest clones have about 2.2%. V lost 3 bases, J lost 2 bases, and 8 bases stayed unmatched. The CDR3 is 17 residues long. Germline V lookup: CDR1 SEHNR, CDR2 FQNEAQ (reference sequence). Points on this clone: Its target is unknown.

This sequence joins TRBV7-9 and TRBJ2-1; 9 positions agree with TRBD2. The receptor was isolated from a female donor in good health and CMV-seronegative. Sequences were obtained from PBMCs. CDR3: CASSFWGSGSPYNEQFF. CDR3 sequence (DNA): TGTGCCAGCAGCTTCTGGGGTAGCGGGAGTCCCTACAATGAGCAGTTCTTC.